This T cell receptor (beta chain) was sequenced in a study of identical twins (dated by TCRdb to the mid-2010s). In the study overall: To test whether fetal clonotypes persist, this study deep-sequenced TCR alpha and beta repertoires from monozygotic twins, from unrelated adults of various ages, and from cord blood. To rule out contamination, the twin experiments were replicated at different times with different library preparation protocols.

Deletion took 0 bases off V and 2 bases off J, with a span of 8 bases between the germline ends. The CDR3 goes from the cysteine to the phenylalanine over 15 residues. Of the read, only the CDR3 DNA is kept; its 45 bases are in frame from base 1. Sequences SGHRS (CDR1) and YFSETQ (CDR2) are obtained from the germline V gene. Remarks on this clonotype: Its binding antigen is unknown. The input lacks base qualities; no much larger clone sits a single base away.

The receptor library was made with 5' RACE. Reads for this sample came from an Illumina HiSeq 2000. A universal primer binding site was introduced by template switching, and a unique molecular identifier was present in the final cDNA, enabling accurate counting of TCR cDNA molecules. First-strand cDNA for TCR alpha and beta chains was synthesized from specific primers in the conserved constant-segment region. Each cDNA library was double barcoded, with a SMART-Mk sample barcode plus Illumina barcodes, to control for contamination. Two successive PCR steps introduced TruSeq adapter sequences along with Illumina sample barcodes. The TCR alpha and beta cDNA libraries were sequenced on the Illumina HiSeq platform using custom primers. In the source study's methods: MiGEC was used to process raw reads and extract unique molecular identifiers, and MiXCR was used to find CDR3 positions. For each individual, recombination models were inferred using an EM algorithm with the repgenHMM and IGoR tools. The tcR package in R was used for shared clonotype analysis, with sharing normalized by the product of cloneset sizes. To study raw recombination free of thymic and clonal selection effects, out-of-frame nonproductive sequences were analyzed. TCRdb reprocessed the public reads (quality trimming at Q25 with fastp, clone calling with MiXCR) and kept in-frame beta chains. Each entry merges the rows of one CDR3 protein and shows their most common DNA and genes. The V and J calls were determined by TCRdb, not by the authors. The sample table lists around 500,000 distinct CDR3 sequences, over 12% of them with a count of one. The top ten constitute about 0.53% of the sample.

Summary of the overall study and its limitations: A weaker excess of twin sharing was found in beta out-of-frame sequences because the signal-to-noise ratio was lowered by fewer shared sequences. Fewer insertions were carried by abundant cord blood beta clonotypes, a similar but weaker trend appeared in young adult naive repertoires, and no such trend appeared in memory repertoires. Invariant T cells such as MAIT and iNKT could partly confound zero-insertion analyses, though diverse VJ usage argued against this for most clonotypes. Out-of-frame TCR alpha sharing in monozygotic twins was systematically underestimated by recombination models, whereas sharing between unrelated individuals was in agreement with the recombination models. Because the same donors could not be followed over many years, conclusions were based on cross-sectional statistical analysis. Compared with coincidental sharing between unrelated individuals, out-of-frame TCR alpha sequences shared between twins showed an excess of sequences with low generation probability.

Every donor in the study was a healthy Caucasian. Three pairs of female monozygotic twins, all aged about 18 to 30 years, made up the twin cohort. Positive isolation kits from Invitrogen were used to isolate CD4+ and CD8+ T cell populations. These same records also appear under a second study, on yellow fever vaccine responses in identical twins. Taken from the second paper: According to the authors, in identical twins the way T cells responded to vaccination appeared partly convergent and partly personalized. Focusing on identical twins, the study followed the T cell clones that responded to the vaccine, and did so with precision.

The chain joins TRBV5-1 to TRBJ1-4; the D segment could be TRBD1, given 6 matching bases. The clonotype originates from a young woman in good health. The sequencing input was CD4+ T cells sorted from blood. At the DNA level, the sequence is TGCGCCAGCAGCTTGGGGGACATGACTAATGAAAAACTGTTTTTT. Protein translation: CASSLGDMTNEKLFF. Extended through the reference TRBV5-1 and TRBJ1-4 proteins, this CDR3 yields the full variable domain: KAGVTQTPRYLIKTRGQQVTLSCSPISGHRSVSWYQQTPGQGLQFLFEYFSETQRNKGNFPGRFSGRQFSNSRSEMNVSTLELGDSALYLCASSLGDMTNEKLFFGSGTQLSVL.